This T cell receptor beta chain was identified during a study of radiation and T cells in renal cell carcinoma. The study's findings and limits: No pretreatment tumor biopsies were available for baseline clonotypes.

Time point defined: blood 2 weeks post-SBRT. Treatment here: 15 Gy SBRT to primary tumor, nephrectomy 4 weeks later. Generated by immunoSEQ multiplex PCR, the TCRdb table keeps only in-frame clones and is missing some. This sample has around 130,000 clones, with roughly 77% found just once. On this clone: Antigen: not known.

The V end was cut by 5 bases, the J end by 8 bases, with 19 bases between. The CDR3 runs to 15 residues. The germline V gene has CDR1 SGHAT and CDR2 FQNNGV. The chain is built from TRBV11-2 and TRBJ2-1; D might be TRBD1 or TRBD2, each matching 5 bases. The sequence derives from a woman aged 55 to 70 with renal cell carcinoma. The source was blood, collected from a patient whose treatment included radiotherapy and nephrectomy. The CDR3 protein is CASSPGTIKGDEQFF. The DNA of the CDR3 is TGTGCCAGCAGCCCCGGGACGATTAAAGGCGATGAGCAGTTCTTC. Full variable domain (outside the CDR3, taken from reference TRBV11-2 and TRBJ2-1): EAGVAQSPRYKIIEKRQSVAFWCNPISGHATLYWYQQILGQGPKLLIQFQNNGVVDDSQLPKDRFSAERLKGVDSTLKIQPAKLEDSAVYLCASSPGTIKGDEQFFGPGTRLTVL.